The present T cell receptor beta chain was sequenced within a study of blood T cells in healthy people across ages. Study-level points and caveats: Whereas aged donors had fewer naive CD4+ cells, long-lived donors had more of them and higher diversity. The fall in TCR beta diversity per million T cells was roughly linear with age.

This clonotype was detected a few times. The antigen remains unidentified. V dropped 5 bases and J dropped 2; count of bases not matched to a gene: 5. This CDR3 is 14 amino acids long. Germline CDR1 and CDR2: MNHEY and SVGEGT. Together with a sample-barcoded 5' primer, a J-beta primer mix was included in a second PCR lasting roughly 6 to 12 cycles. TCRdb used MiXCR to reprocess the 5' RACE reads, holding one entry per CDR3 protein. The sample holds over a million distinct CDR3 sequences, 25% seen once. Another study also made use of these data, one on T cells of mothers and their children. That study adds: The M1S primer of the second PCR added sample barcodes and 2-4 random nucleotides.

V is TRBV6-2 or TRBV6-3 and J is TRBJ2-7; 8 bases line up with TRBD1. The sequenced material came from blood. This TCR came from a girl aged 2-9 years in good health. The DNA of the CDR3 is TGTGCCAGCAGTCGCCCGACAGGGGCCTACGAGCAGTACTTC. The encoded protein is CASSRPTGAYEQYF.